This T cell receptor beta chain was observed in a study of preoperative IRX-2 immunotherapy in early breast cancer. V was clipped by 0 bases and J by 7 bases; unmatched bases: 8. Germline loops: CDR1 SQVTM, CDR2 ANQGSEA. The CDR3 length is 15 residues. Data came from immunoSEQ multiplex PCR; TCRdb stores just in-frame clones and leaves some out. The sample has roughly 93,000 clones; roughly 88% are singletons. Stated treatment: preoperative locoregional IRX-2 cytokine immunotherapy. Samples came from a phase Ib trial of preoperative locoregional IRX-2 cytokine immunotherapy. The sequence was collected from a human donor with breast cancer. The sample consisted of tumor tissue, taken after IRX-2 immunotherapy. V usage is TRBV29-1 and J usage is TRBJ2-1; 8 bases are shared with TRBD2. CDR3 DNA: TGCAGCGTTGAAGATCCGGGAGGGCGACGGAATGAGCAGTTCTTC. It encodes CSVEDPGGRRNEQFF.